This TCR beta chain was documented in a study of blood T cell repertoires in COVID-19. Assay used: immunoSEQ multiplex PCR; TCRdb lists only in-frame clones, some missing. The table has a few hundred thousand clones, about 88% seen once. CDR3 length: 15 residues. V lost 6 bases and J lost 0; bases outside the gene matches: 2. Germline loops: CDR1 MNHNY, CDR2 SVGAGI (reference sequence). This receptor was identified in a woman in her 30s who had been exposed to COVID-19. The sequenced material came from PBMCs or T cells enriched from blood (not recorded which). The chain employs TRBV6-6 and TRBJ2-1; TRBD2 agrees at 10 bases. CDR3 sequence: CASRSGGGSYNEQFF. The DNA of the CDR3 is TGTGCCAGCAGGAGCGGGGGGGGCTCCTACAATGAGCAGTTCTTC.